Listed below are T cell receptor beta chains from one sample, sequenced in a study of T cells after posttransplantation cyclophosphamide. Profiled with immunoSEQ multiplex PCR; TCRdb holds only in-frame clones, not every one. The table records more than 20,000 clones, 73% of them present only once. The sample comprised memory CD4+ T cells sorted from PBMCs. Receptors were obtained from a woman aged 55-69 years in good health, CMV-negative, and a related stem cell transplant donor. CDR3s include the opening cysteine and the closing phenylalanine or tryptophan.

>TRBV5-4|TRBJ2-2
CASSPLLAGVPGELFF
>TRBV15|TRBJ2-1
CATSRDRAGANNEQFF
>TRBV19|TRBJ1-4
CASSIGEQGAGKLFF
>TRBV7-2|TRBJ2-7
CASSLEGTSGSYEQYF
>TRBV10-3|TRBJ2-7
CAISGQGGNEQYF
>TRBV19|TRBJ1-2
CASSIGQGRGYTF
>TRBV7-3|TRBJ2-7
CASSIDGAYEQYF
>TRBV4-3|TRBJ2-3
CASSQAAVTDTQYF
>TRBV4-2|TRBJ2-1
CASSQDSSGSHNEQFF
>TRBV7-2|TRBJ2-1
CASSSPVFDEQFF
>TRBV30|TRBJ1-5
CAWSVVRNSVSNQPQHF
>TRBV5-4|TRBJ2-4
CASSSPSGGAQNIQYF
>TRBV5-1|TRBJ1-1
CASSYSGTGGSNTEAFF
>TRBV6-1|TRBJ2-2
CASSELTNTGELFF
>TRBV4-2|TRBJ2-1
CASSQGSAGSYNEQFF
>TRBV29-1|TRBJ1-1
CSVEITGARGPTEAFF
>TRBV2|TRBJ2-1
CASSVGTPAYNEQFF
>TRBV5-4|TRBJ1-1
CASSPSSSYTGGTEAFF
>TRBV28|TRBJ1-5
CASSPQGSNQPQHF
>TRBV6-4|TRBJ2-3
CASSRWDRRCTDTQYF
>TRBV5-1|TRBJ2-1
CASSLGWRGGNEQFF
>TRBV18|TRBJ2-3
CASSPRTGRVDTQYF
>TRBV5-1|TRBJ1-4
CASRPVYRGRAEKLFF
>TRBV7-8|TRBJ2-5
CASSFGTGMETQYF
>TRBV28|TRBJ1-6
CASSLGAGWGNDSPLHF
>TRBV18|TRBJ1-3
CASSPGTGGNTIYF
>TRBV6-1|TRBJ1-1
CASTISGVAEAFF
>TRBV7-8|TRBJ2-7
CASSGRTSGSYEQYF
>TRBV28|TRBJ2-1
CASTPLYSYNEQFF
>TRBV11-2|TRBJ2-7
CASSPWRAGEQYF
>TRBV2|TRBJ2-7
CASSAQGYEQYF
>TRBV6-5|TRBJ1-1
CASIKPGGSGEAFF
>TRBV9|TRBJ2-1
CASSGVRGEQFF
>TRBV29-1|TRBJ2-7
CSVARTGGTYEQYF
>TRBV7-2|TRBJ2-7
CASSPSSGYEQYF
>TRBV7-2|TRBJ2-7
CASSEQNYEQYF
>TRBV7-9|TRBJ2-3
CASSPLVAQYF
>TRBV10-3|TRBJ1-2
CAIRPTGPNYGYTF
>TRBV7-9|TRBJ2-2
CASSRPRNTGELFF
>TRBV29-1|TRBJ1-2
CSASSLAGSNYGYTF
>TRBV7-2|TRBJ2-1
CASSLAGGTYNEQFF
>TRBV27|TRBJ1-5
CASSLDRERPQHF
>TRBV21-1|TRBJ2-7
CVWEGQGRSYEQYF
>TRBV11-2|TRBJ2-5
CASSFTRSGKETQYF
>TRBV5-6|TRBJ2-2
CASSPGGLAGTGELFF
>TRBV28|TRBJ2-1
CASSSGLAGSRFF
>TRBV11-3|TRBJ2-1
CASSSTTGTIREQFF
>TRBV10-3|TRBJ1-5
CAISEWGVNQPQHF
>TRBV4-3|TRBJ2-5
CASSQEGRAPQETQYF
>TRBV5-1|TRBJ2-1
CASGGPGYEQFF
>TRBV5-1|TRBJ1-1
CASSGGWNTEAFF
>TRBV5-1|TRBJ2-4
CASSAPGGLAKNIQYF
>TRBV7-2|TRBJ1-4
CASSLRHLNEKLFF